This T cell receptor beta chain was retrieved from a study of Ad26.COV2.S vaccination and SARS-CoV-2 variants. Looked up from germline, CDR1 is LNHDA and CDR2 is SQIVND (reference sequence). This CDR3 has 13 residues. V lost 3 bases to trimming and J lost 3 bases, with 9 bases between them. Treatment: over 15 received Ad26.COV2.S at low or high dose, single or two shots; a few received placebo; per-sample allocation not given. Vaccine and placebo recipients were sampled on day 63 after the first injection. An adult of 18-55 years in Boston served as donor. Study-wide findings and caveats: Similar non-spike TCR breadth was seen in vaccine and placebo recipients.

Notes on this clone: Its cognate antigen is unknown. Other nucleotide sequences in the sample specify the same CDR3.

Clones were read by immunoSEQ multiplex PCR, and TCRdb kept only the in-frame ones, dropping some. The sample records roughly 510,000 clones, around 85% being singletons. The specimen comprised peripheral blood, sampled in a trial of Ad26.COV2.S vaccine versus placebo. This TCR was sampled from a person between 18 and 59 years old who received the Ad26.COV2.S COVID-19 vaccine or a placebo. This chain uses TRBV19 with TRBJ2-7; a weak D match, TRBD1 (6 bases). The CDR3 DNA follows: TGTGCCAGTAGTATCGCGGACAGCTACGAGCAGTACTTC. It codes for CASSIADSYEQYF.